This T cell receptor (beta chain) was recorded in a study of cytotoxic CD8 clonotypes in ibrutinib-treated CLL. Investigators sought sequencing depths of between 1 in 200,000 and 1 in 1 million T cells. Libraries were prepared by immunoSEQ multiplex PCR; TCRdb keeps only in-frame clonotypes and omits some of them. Of approximately 210,000 clones in the sample, around three quarters were seen once. This clone was seen a handful of times. Unmatched junction bases numbered 10, after V lost 0 bases and J lost 8 bases. Germline V gene data show CDR1 as GTSNPN and CDR2 as SVGIG (reference sequence). This CDR3 contains 15 residues.

This sequence was found in a human donor with chronic lymphocytic leukemia. This specimen was PBMCs, taken after 24 months of ibrutinib treatment. The rearrangement uses TRBV30 and TRBJ1-5, with 7 bases matching TRBD1. CDR3 DNA: TGTGCCTGGAGTGTACTACAGGGGCACCTGAAGCCCCAGCATTTT. Its translation: CAWSVLQGHLKPQHF.